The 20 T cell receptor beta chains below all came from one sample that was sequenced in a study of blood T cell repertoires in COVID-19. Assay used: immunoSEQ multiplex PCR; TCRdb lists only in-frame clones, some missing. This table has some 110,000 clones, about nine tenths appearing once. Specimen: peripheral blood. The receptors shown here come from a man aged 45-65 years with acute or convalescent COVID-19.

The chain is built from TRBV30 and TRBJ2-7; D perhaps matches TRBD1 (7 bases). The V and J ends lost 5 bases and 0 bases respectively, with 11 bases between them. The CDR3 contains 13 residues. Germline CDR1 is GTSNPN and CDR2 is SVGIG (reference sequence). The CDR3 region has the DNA TGTGCCTGGGCGGGACAGAGCTCCTACGAGCAGTACTTC. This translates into CAWAGQSSYEQYF.

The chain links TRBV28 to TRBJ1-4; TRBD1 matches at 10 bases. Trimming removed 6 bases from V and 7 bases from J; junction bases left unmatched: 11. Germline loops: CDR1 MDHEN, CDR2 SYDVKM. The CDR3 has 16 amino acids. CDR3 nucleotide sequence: TGTGCCAGCAGCAAGCTCCGGACAGGGGGACGTGAAAAACTGTTTTTT. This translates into CASSKLRTGGREKLFF. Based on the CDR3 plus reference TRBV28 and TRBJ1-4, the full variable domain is DVKVTQSSRYLVKRTGEKVFLECVQDMDHENMFWYRQDPGLGLRLIYFSYDVKMKEKGDIPEGYSVSREKKERFSLILESASTNQTSMYLCASSKLRTGGREKLFFGSGTQLSVL.

For the CDR3, the DNA is TGTGCCAGCAGTGGGACTAGCGTGGATGAGCAGTTCTTC. This translates into CASSGTSVDEQFF. The rearrangement uses TRBV12-3 or TRBV12-4 and TRBJ2-1; 10 positions agree with TRBD2. The CDR3 covers 13 residues. J was trimmed by 8 bases and V by 5 bases; bases with no gene match: 3.

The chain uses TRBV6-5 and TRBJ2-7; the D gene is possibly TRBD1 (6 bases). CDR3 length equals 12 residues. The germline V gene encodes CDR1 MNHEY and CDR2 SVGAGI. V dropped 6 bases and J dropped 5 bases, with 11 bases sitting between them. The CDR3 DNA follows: TGTGCCAGCAGCTCTTGGGACAACGAGCAGTACTTC. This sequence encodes CASSSWDNEQYF.

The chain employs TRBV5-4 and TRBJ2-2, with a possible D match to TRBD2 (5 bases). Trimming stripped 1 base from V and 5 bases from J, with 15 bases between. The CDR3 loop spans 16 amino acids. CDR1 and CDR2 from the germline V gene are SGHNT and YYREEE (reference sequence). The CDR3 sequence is CASSLYSAPRTGELFF. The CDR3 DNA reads TGTGCCAGCAGCTTGTATAGCGCCCCGAGAACCGGGGAGCTGTTTTTT.

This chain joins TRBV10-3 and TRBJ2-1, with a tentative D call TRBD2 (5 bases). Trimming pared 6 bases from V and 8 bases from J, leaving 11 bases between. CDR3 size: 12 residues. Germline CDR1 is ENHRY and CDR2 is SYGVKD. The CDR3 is CAIRDLDDEQFF. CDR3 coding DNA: TGTGCCATCAGGGACTTGGACGATGAGCAGTTCTTC.

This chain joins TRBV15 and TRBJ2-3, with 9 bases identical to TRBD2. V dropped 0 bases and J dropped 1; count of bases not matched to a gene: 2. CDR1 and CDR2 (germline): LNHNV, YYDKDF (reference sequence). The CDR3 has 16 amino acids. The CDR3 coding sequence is TGTGCCACCAGCAGAGATTTAGCGGGAGGCACAGATACGCAGTATTTT. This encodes CATSRDLAGGTDTQYF.

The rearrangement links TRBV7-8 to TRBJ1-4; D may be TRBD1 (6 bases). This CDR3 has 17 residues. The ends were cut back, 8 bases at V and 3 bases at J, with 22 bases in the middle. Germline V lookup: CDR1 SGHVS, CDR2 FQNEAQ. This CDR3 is CASSRAGGSGANEKLFF. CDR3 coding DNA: TGTGCCAGCTCAAGGGCGGGGGGCAGTGGGGCTAATGAAAAACTGTTTTTT.

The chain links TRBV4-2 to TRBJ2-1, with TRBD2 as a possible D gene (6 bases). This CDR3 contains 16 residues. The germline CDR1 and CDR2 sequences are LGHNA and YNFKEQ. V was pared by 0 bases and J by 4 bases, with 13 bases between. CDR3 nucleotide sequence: TGTGCCAGCAGCCAAGAGGGGGGAAATGCTTACAATGAGCAGTTCTTC. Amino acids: CASSQEGGNAYNEQFF.

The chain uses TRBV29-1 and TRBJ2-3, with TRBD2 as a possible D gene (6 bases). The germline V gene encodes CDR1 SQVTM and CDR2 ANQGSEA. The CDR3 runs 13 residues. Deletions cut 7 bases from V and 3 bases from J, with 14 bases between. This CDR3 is CSDRDSDTDTQYF. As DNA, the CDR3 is TGCAGCGACCGGGACTCAGATACAGATACGCAGTATTTT.

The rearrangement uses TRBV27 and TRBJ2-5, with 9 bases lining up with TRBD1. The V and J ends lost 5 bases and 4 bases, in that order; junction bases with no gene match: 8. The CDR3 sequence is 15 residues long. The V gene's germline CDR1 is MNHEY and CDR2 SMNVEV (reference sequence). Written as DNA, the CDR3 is TGTGCCAGCAGTCTCTCCGGGACAGGGAGAGAGACCCAGTACTTC. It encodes CASSLSGTGRETQYF.

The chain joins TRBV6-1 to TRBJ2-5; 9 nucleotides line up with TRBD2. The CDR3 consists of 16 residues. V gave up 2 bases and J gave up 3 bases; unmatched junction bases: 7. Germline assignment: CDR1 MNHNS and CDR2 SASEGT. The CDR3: CASSEIKRGEEETQYF. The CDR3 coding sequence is TGTGCCAGCAGTGAAATAAAGCGGGGGGAGGAAGAGACCCAGTACTTC.

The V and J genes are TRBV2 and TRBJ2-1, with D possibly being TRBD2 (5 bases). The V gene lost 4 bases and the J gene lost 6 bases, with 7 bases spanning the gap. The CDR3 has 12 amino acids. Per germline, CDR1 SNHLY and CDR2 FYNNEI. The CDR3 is CASSATSNEQFF. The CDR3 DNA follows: TGTGCCAGCAGTGCTACTAGCAATGAGCAGTTCTTC. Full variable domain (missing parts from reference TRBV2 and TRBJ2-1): EPEVTQTPSHQVTQMGQEVILRCVPISNHLYFYWYRQILGQKVEFLVSFYNNEISEKSEIFDDQFSVERPDGSNFTLKIRSTKLEDSAMYFCASSATSNEQFFGPGTRLTVL.

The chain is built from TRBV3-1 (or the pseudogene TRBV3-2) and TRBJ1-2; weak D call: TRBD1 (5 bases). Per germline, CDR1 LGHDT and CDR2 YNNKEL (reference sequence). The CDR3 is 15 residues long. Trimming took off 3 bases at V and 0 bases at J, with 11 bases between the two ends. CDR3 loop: CASSQRRGANYGYTF. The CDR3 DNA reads TGTGCCAGCAGCCAGAGGAGGGGAGCTAACTATGGCTACACCTTC.

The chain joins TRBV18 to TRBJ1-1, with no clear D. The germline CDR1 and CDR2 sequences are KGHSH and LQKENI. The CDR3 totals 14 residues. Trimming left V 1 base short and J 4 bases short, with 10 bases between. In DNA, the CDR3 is TGTGCCAGCTCACCACGCGCAGCGGGCACTGAAGCTTTCTTT. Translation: CASSPRAAGTEAFF. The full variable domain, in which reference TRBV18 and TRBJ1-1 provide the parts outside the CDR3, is NAGVMQNPRHLVRRRGQEARLRCSPMKGHSHVYWYRQLPEEGLKFMVYLQKENIIDESGMPKERFSAEFPKEGPSILRIQQVVRGDSAAYFCASSPRAAGTEAFFGQGTRLTVV.

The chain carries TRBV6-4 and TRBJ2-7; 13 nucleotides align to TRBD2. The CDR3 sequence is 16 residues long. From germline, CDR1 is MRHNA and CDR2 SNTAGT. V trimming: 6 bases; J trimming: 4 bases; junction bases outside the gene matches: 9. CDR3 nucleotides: TGTGCCAGCAGGGATCCCGGGACTAGCGGGGTATACGAGCAGTACTTC. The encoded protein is CASRDPGTSGVYEQYF.

In DNA, the CDR3 is TGCGCCAGCAGCCTGGGACTAGAGGTGGACAATGAGCAGTTCTTC. It codes for CASSLGLEVDNEQFF. The chain employs TRBV5-1 and TRBJ2-1; the match to TRBD2 covers 8 bases. The junction had 8 bases not matched to a gene; V was cut back by 4 bases and J by 5 bases. Germline assignment: CDR1 SGHRS and CDR2 YFSETQ. This CDR3 is 15 amino acids long.

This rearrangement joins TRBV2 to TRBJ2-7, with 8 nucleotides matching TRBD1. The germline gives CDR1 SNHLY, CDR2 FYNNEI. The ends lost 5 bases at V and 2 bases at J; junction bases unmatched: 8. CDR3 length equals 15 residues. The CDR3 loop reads CASSPETGQAYEQYF. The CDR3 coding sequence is TGTGCCAGCAGTCCTGAGACGGGACAGGCCTACGAGCAGTACTTC.

CDR3 region: CASSQGLASYEQFF. In DNA, the CDR3 is TGTGCCAGCAGCCAAGGACTAGCGAGCTATGAGCAGTTCTTC. This sequence joins TRBV16 and TRBJ2-1, with 9 positions matching TRBD2. The CDR3 runs to 14 residues. V dropped 2 bases and J dropped 8; count of bases not matched to a gene: 4. CDR1 is KGHSY and CDR2 is FQNENV in the germline V gene.

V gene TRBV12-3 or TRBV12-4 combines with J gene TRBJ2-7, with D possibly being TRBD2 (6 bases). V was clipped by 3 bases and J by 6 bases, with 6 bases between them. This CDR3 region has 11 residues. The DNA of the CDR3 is TGTGCCAGCAGTTTTAGCGGCGAGCAGTACTTC. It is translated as CASSFSGEQYF.